What follows are 7 T cell receptor beta chains derived from one specimen sequenced in a study of STAT5B mutations in CD4+ large granular lymphocyte leukemia. The method was immunoSEQ multiplex PCR; TCRdb's version includes in-frame clones alone and lacks a portion of them. The table lists 35,000 or so clones, 69% of them singletons. Sequenced input: CD4+ T cells from blood buffy coats. These receptors were collected from a human donor in good health.

The DNA for the CDR3 is TGTGCCAGCATGCCCGGGAGGGAATACAATGAGCAGTTCTTC. Amino acid sequence: CASMPGREYNEQFF. The chain employs TRBV7-2 and TRBJ2-1, with TRBD2 identical over 8 bases. The junction had 6 bases not matched to a gene; V was cut back by 7 bases and J by 4 bases. The CDR3 contains 14 residues. Germline assignment: CDR1 SGHTA and CDR2 FQGNSA.

The V and J genes are TRBV9 and TRBJ2-2, with TRBD1 matching over 9 bases. CDR3 length: 17 amino acids. Germline lookup yields CDR1 SGDLS and CDR2 YYNGEE. V lost 4 bases, J lost 0 bases, and 7 bases stayed unmatched. Here the CDR3 reads CASSWGQGVANTGELFF. In DNA form, the CDR3 reads TGTGCCAGCAGCTGGGGACAGGGAGTCGCGAACACCGGGGAGCTGTTTTTT.

J is TRBJ2-5 and V is TRBV10-3; D ambiguous. The CDR3 covers 14 residues. Germline CDR1 ENHRY, CDR2 SYGVKD. Trimming cost V 0 bases and J 3 bases, with 8 bases left between them. The CDR3 here is CAISESGLEETQYF. The DNA for the CDR3 is TGTGCCATCAGTGAGTCCGGATTGGAAGAGACCCAGTACTTC.

The V call is TRBV5-1, the J call TRBJ2-1, with 8 bases matching TRBD2. The CDR3 is 15 amino acids. The V gene end was trimmed by 2 bases and the J gene end by 4 bases; junction bases not matched to a gene: 5. The germline CDR1 and CDR2 sequences are SGHRS and YFSETQ. Written as DNA, the CDR3 is TGCGCCAGCAGCTTTGGGCGGGGGGCGTACAATGAGCAGTTCTTC. Protein: CASSFGRGAYNEQFF.

The V call is TRBV19, the J call TRBJ2-5; 15 bases fit TRBD2. Per germline, CDR1 LNHDA and CDR2 SQIVND (reference sequence). J was trimmed by 9 bases and V by 5 bases; bases with no gene match: 7. This CDR3 spans 15 amino acids. The CDR3 sequence: CASSRGLAGGLAQYF. The DNA of the CDR3 is TGTGCCAGTAGTCGGGGACTAGCGGGGGGACTGGCCCAGTACTTC.

The chain links TRBV10-3 to TRBJ2-7; 9 nucleotides align to TRBD1. CDR3 length: 14 amino acids. The V segment lost 4 bases and the J segment 5 bases; nucleotides outside the gene matches: 6. Germline assignment: CDR1 ENHRY and CDR2 SYGVKD. This CDR3 is CAISGQGVENEQYF. The CDR3, as DNA: TGTGCCATCAGTGGACAGGGGGTTGAGAACGAGCAGTACTTC.

The chain recombines TRBV6-6 with TRBJ1-4; D is ambiguous. Between the trimmed V and J ends, which lost 6 bases and 8 bases, there was a span of 13 bases. Germline V gives CDR1 MNHNY, CDR2 SVGAGI (reference sequence). This CDR3 comprises 13 residues. The CDR3 bases are TGTGCCAGCAGACCTCCGCATTTGGAAAAACTGTTTTTT. Translated, it gives CASRPPHLEKLFF.